This T cell receptor (beta chain) came from a study of OX40 agonist ivuxolimab in advanced cancers. Overall study: Those enrolled were less than 85% male, with a mean age of approximately 60 years and ages from roughly 20 to 90. In three patients, partial responses were observed, one with hepatocellular carcinoma and two with cutaneous melanoma.

Study results and limitations: Compared with CD4+, CD8+ T cells on average had more expanded clones. With doses of 0.1-3.0 mg/kg, partial responders showed among the lowest clonal expansion.

Regarding this clone: Its antigen is still unknown.

TCRdb's table, derived via immunoSEQ multiplex PCR, lists solely in-frame clones and lacks some. Of 70,000 to 85,000 clones in the sample, 90% to 95% are singletons; the top ten hold about 10%. The sample in question was CD4+ or CD8+ T cells sorted from blood, obtained in a trial of the OX40 agonist ivuxolimab. This TCR was sampled from an adult with an advanced solid tumor such as melanoma, head and neck, liver or kidney cancer.

The CDR3 nucleotides are TGTGCCAGCAGCGTAGTGGGACAGGACGCCACCGGGGAGCTGTTTTTT. This codes for CASSVVGQDATGELFF. The J gene is TRBJ2-2, the V gene TRBV9; TRBD1 matches at 8 bases. The CDR3 totals 16 residues. V dropped 0 bases and J dropped 4; count of bases not matched to a gene: 5. Germline V gene data show CDR1 as SGDLS and CDR2 as YYNGEE. Looking up the rest from reference TRBV9 and TRBJ2-2 gives the full variable domain: DSGVTQTPKHLITATGQRVTLRCSPRSGDLSVYWYQQSLDQGLQFLIQYYNGEERAKGNILERFSAQQFPDLHSELNLSSLELGDSALYFCASSVVGQDATGELFFGEGSRLTVL.